The 21 T cell receptor beta chains below all came from one sample that was sequenced in a study of cytomegalovirus exposure and HLA in healthy donors. It was with 60 Vbeta and 13 Jbeta primers that the PCR ran. Here immunoSEQ multiplex PCR was the method, and the copy in TCRdb shows in-frame clones only, minus some. The sample lists approximately 100,000 clones, roughly 76% occurring once. Material for sequencing was PBMCs. The receptors stem from a woman aged 45-59 years in good health and CMV-seropositive.

V and J are TRBV6-1 and TRBJ1-3, with D possibly being TRBD1 (5 bases). V lost 6 bases and J lost 8, with 20 bases in between. Germline V gene lookup returns CDR1 MNHNS and CDR2 SASEGT. This CDR3 has 15 residues. The CDR3 nucleotides are TGTGCCAGCAGCGCCCCGGGAGGGGTCGGGGACACCATATATTTT. It is translated as CASSAPGGVGDTIYF.

The rearrangement uses TRBV7-6 and TRBJ2-2; 10 bases fit TRBD1. This CDR3 has 16 amino acids. V lost 5 bases and J lost 5; bases outside the gene matches: 8. Germline CDR1 SGHVS, CDR2 FNYEAQ. The CDR3 DNA sequence: TGTGCCAGCAGCCGCGACAGGGGGCGCGGGACCGGGGAGCTGTTTTTT. This gives the protein CASSRDRGRGTGELFF.

The chain carries TRBV7-2 and TRBJ2-7; no definite D call. This CDR3 comprises 13 residues. The germline gives CDR1 SGHTA, CDR2 FQGNSA. The V and J ends lost 1 base and 3 bases respectively, with 7 bases between them. CDR3 bases: TGTGCCAGCAGCTTAGGTGGCCTCTACGAGCAGTACTTC. Protein sequence: CASSLGGLYEQYF.

The V gene is TRBV7-6, the J gene TRBJ1-3; D remains unclear. Trimming removed 5 bases from V and 0 bases from J, with 8 bases in between. Germline V CDR1 and CDR2: SGHVS, FNYEAQ. This CDR3 is 14 amino acids long. The CDR3 loop is CASSPVSSGNTIYF. For the CDR3, the DNA is TGTGCCAGCAGCCCGGTTAGCTCTGGAAACACCATATATTTT.

The chain employs TRBV11-2 and TRBJ2-7, with D unresolved. This CDR3 region has 13 residues. V dropped 3 bases and J dropped 2 bases, with 8 bases sitting between them. Germline loops: CDR1 SGHAT, CDR2 FQNNGV. The CDR3 bases are TGTGCCAGCAGCTTTCGACTGGCCTACGAGCAGTACTTC. Protein sequence: CASSFRLAYEQYF.

V gene TRBV5-4 combines with J gene TRBJ2-5; 11 positions agree with TRBD2. Germline CDR1 is SGHNT and CDR2 is YYREEE (reference sequence). The CDR3 loop spans 15 amino acids. V lost 4 bases to trimming and J lost 1 base; unmatched junction nucleotides: 3. The CDR3 loop is CASSPGLAVQETQYF. DNA for the CDR3: TGTGCCAGCAGCCCGGGACTAGCGGTCCAAGAGACCCAGTACTTC.

This chain joins TRBV7-3 and TRBJ1-1; TRBD1 might be the D (6 bases). This CDR3 has 15 residues. V lost 4 bases, J lost 1 base, and 13 bases lay in between. Germline values: CDR1 SGHTA, CDR2 FQGTGA. CDR3 in amino acids: CASSSGGAGNTEAFF. In nucleotides, the CDR3 is TGTGCCAGCAGCTCCGGGGGGGCGGGGAACACTGAAGCTTTCTTT.

The rearrangement links TRBV5-6 to TRBJ2-7; D gene unclear. This CDR3 spans 13 amino acids. Trimming removed 4 bases at V and 1 base at J, with 9 bases between. Per germline, CDR1 SGHDT and CDR2 YYEEEE. The CDR3 DNA follows: TGTGCCAGCAGCCCCCGTTCGTCCTACGAGCAGTACTTC. It specifies CASSPRSSYEQYF.

V and J are TRBV2 and TRBJ2-5, with 7 positions matching TRBD2. The CDR3 runs to 18 residues. V gave up 5 bases and J gave up 2 bases; unmatched junction bases: 17. In germline, CDR1 is SNHLY, CDR2 FYNNEI. The CDR3 loop is CASSSRSAGVAGQETQYF. DNA of the CDR3: TGTGCCAGCAGTTCTAGGAGCGCGGGGGTAGCGGGTCAAGAGACCCAGTACTTC.

The V gene is TRBV5-1, the J gene TRBJ2-5, with TRBD1 matching over 8 bases. Looked up from germline, CDR1 is SGHRS and CDR2 is YFSETQ. V shed 0 bases and J 5 bases; nucleotides not matched to a gene: 6. CDR3 length: 15 amino acids. The CDR3 DNA is TGCGCCAGCAGCTTGGGGCAGGGGGCCTGGGAGACCCAGTACTTC. It translates to CASSLGQGAWETQYF.

This clone has more than one count but fewer than ten. This sequence joins TRBV5-6 and TRBJ1-2, with D possibly being TRBD1 (6 bases). There are 16 residues in the CDR3. The V gene's germline CDR1 is SGHDT and CDR2 YYEEEE. The V and J ends lost 2 bases and 2 bases respectively, with 16 bases between them. The CDR3 protein is CASSFTYRARNYGYTF. In DNA, the CDR3 is TGTGCCAGCAGCTTTACCTACAGGGCGCGGAACTATGGCTACACCTTC.

The rearrangement uses TRBV21-1 and TRBJ2-3; the table's D call, TRBD2, was not checked against the DNA. TRBV21-1 is recorded as a pseudogene. The CDR3 runs to 20 residues. CDR3 loop: CASSKIGLAGGRGSTDTQYF. The CDR3 coding sequence is TGTGCCAGCAGCAAAATCGGACTAGCGGGAGGGAGGGGGAGCACAGATACGCAGTATTTT.

J is TRBJ2-2 and V is TRBV2, with D possibly being TRBD1 (6 bases). From germline, CDR1 is SNHLY and CDR2 FYNNEI. CDR3 size: 14 residues. V lost 6 bases to trimming and J lost 5 bases, with 13 bases between them. The CDR3 loop is CASRGQTLTGELFF. Written as DNA, the CDR3 is TGTGCCAGCAGAGGACAGACTCTTACCGGGGAGCTGTTTTTT.

The V gene is TRBV5-1, the J gene TRBJ1-2, with 10 positions matching TRBD1. J gave up 5 bases and V 4 bases, and 8 bases lay outside the gene matches. Germline V gives CDR1 SGHRS, CDR2 YFSETQ. There are 15 residues in the CDR3. The CDR3 region is CASSRQGAREYGYTF. The CDR3 region has the DNA TGCGCCAGCAGCCGACAGGGGGCGAGAGAGTATGGCTACACCTTC.

This clone has more than one count but fewer than ten. This chain joins TRBV11-2 and TRBJ2-5; TRBD1 matches 10 bases. The CDR3 covers 15 residues. Trimming cost V 0 bases and J 4 bases; bases outside gene matches: 2. The germline V gene has CDR1 SGHAT and CDR2 FQNNGV. This chain's CDR3 is CASSLEGDRGETQYF. In nucleotides, the CDR3 is TGTGCCAGCAGCTTAGAGGGGGACAGGGGAGAGACCCAGTACTTC. The full variable domain, with the rest looked up from reference TRBV11-2 and TRBJ2-5, is EAGVAQSPRYKIIEKRQSVAFWCNPISGHATLYWYQQILGQGPKLLIQFQNNGVVDDSQLPKDRFSAERLKGVDSTLKIQPAKLEDSAVYLCASSLEGDRGETQYFGPGTRLLVL.

The rearrangement joins TRBV19 to TRBJ1-4; 7 nucleotides agree with TRBD1. There are 15 residues in the CDR3. Germline V gives CDR1 LNHDA, CDR2 SQIVND (reference sequence). J lost 2 bases, V lost 5 bases, and 5 bases had no gene match. The CDR3 DNA sequence: TGTGCCAGTAGTCTGGGACAGACCACTAATGAAAAACTGTTTTTT. This translates into CASSLGQTTNEKLFF.

V and J are TRBV14 and TRBJ2-1; D is undetermined. Germline CDR1 SGHDN, CDR2 FVKESK. V shed 1 base and J shed 5 bases, with 6 bases lying between them. This CDR3 comprises 13 residues. The DNA for the CDR3 is TGTGCCAGCAGCCAAGGACTTAACAATGAGCAGTTCTTC. This gives the protein CASSQGLNNEQFF. Variable domain in full (rest from reference TRBV14 and TRBJ2-1): EAGVTQFPSHSVIEKGQTVTLRCDPISGHDNLYWYRRVMGKEIKFLLHFVKESKQDESGMPNNRFLAERTGGTYSTLKVQPAELEDSGVYFCASSQGLNNEQFFGPGTRLTVL.

V is TRBV5-1 and J is TRBJ2-1; D gene unclear. The germline V and J ends were trimmed by 7 bases and 0 bases, with 11 bases remaining between them. The CDR3 runs to 14 residues. Germline V gene sequence: CDR1 SGHRS, CDR2 YFSETQ. In DNA, the CDR3 is TGCGCCAGCCGACGGAGAAACTCCTACAATGAGCAGTTCTTC. This encodes CASRRRNSYNEQFF.

The chain has TRBV2 and TRBJ2-2; unclear D gene. V dropped 6 bases and J dropped 4 bases, with 15 bases sitting between them. Germline V gives CDR1 SNHLY, CDR2 FYNNEI. The CDR3 runs to 15 residues. As DNA, the CDR3 is TGTGCCAGCAGCCCCCCCAGCGATACCACCGGGGAGCTGTTTTTT. Its protein product is CASSPPSDTTGELFF.

This clone came up a few times. The chain links TRBV5-6 to TRBJ1-5; TRBD1 agrees at 8 bases. Germline V gene sequence: CDR1 SGHDT, CDR2 YYEEEE. The ends lost 2 bases at V and 0 bases at J; junction bases unmatched: 7. CDR3 length: 17 residues. CDR3: CASSFPRGLDSNQPQHF. CDR3 in DNA: TGTGCCAGCAGCTTTCCCAGGGGGCTGGATAGCAATCAGCCCCAGCATTTT.

The rearrangement uses TRBV10-3 and TRBJ2-7; no firm D call. This CDR3 is 13 amino acids long. Trimming left V 3 bases short and J 3 bases short, with 9 bases between. Per germline, CDR1 ENHRY and CDR2 SYGVKD. In DNA form, the CDR3 reads TGTGCCATCAGTGAAGAGACAAGCTACGAGCAGTACTTC. It specifies CAISEETSYEQYF.